This TCR beta chain originates from a study of breast tumors, draining lymph nodes, adjacent tissues. Study-level results: Luminal-like breast cancer showed significantly greater tumor-nontumor repertoire similarity than basal-like breast cancer did. Compared with lymph nodes, tumors were less diverse; compared with nontumor tissue, more. That most tumor T cells come from lymph nodes remained unproven. The data were judged consistent with most tumor T cells coming from lymph node and expanding in tumor.

In its sample, this clonotype was seen many times. Its antigen is not identified. TCRdb used MiXCR to reprocess the multiplex PCR reads, holding one entry per CDR3 protein. The sample lists some 170,000 distinct CDR3 sequences, 30% to 35% occurring once. Germline V CDR1 and CDR2: SGDLS, YYNGEE. The ends were cut back, 2 bases at V and 8 bases at J, with 11 bases in the middle. This CDR3 contains 13 residues. Samples came from axillary lymph nodes draining the breast cancer. The rearrangement links TRBV9 to TRBJ1-3; D gene unclear. The TCR was taken from a female donor with breast cancer. Some clones in this sample may be carry-over from other donors' samples. The sequenced sample consisted of axillary lymph node tissue. Written as DNA, the CDR3 is TGTGCCAGCAGCGTTCCCGAGCGGGACACCATATATTTT. As protein: CASSVPERDTIYF.